These T cell receptor beta chains were read from a single sample in a study of T cells in localized non-small cell lung cancer. Method: immunoSEQ multiplex PCR; TCRdb's copy keeps in-frame clones and lacks some. The sample holds roughly 36,000 clones, around 79% seen once. The sequenced sample was PBMCs, obtained before any cancer treatment. The receptors originated from a woman aged 40-70 years with stage II squamous cell lung carcinoma. Each CDR3 is given with its conserved first and last residue. A D gene is named only where the DNA matches it firmly. Only part of the rows carry a size: once, few, many, or a class if the clone is expanded.

>TRBV9|TRBJ1-1|-|-
TGTGCCAGCAGCTCCGACAGACACACTGAAGCTTTCTTT
CASSSDRHTEAFF
>TRBV7-2|TRBJ2-2|-|-
TGTGCCAGCAGTTTAAGGGCCCGGGGAGGGGAGCTGTTTTTT
CASSLRARGGELFF
>TRBV4-1|TRBJ2-3|-|-
TGCGCCAGCAGCCAGAATACCCCCGGGGATACGCAGTATTTT
CASSQNTPGDTQYF
>TRBV19|TRBJ1-2|TRBD1|-
TGTGCCAGTAGCGAGGGACAGGGTAGGAACTATGGCTACACCTTC
CASSEGQGRNYGYTF
>TRBV7-9|TRBJ1-1|-|-
TGTGCCAGCAGCTTAGTTTTCGGGACTGAAGCTTTCTTT
CASSLVFGTEAFF
>TRBV18|TRBJ2-2|-|-
TGTGCCAGCTCACCACGGCAGGGAGGAACCGGGGAGCTGTTTTTT
CASSPRQGGTGELFF
>TRBV2|TRBJ2-2|-|-
TGTGCCAGCAGGCCGTCAGGGTACACCGGGGAGCTGTTTTTT
CASRPSGYTGELFF
>TRBV9|TRBJ2-1|-|-
TGTGCCAGCAGCGATCCCGTAAGAGGGAGCGTCGCTTATAATGAGCAGTTCTTC
CASSDPVRGSVAYNEQFF
>TRBV6-1|TRBJ2-1|TRBD1|-
TGTGCCAGCAGTGTTGGGACAGGGGAAATATTGGGCTACAATGAGCAGTTCTTC
CASSVGTGEILGYNEQFF
>TRBV28|TRBJ1-3|-|once
TGTGCCAGCAGTCGGGCTGGAAACACCATATATTTT
CASSRAGNTIYF
>TRBV6-6|TRBJ1-2|-|-
TGTGCCGGCCAAGGGGGGAGGGACAACTATGGCTACACCTTC
CAGQGGRDNYGYTF
>TRBV5-1|TRBJ2-5|-|-
TGCGCCAGCTCTGAGTTGACGGGTCAAGAGACCCAGTACTTC
CASSELTGQETQYF
>TRBV11-2|TRBJ2-7|TRBD2|-
TGTGCCAGCAGCGACCTAGGGACTAGCGGGAGATACGAGCAGTACTTC
CASSDLGTSGRYEQYF
>TRBV7-2|TRBJ1-1|-|-
TGTGCCAGCGGCAGACCCCTGAACACTGAAGCTTTCTTT
CASGRPLNTEAFF
>TRBV18|TRBJ1-3|-|-
TGTGCCAGCTCACCAGACAGTCTTAATGGAAACACCATATATTTT
CASSPDSLNGNTIYF
>TRBV7-9|TRBJ2-5|TRBD1|-
TGTGCCAGCAGCTTAGACAGGGGTGGCGAGACCCAGTACTTC
CASSLDRGGETQYF
>TRBV19|TRBJ1-1|-|-
TGTGCCAGTAGCCTAGACAGACGCTCTATCTACACTGAAGCTTTCTTT
CASSLDRRSIYTEAFF
>TRBV5-1|TRBJ1-5|-|-
TGCGCCAGCAGCTCCGGCGAGGGCAATCAGCCCCAGCATTTT
CASSSGEGNQPQHF
>TRBV5-1|TRBJ1-4|-|-
TGCGCCAGCAGCCCCTCGAACCCTGTTAATGAAAAACTGTTTTTT
CASSPSNPVNEKLFF
>TRBV5-1|TRBJ1-1|-|-
TGCGCCAGCAGCTTGGCGCCCGGAGGGATGGCTGAAGCTTTCTTT
CASSLAPGGMAEAFF
>TRBV4-2|TRBJ2-1|-|-
TGTGCCAGCAGCCAAGATAGTAGACTAGAATCCTACAATGAGCAGTTCTTC
CASSQDSRLESYNEQFF
>TRBV19|TRBJ1-5|TRBD1|-
TGTGCCAGTATGGGGGGACAGGGACATTATAGCAATCAGCCCCAGCATTTT
CASMGGQGHYSNQPQHF
>TRBV5-6|TRBJ1-5|-|-
TGTGCCAGCAGCTTGGGGACGGGCAATCAGCCCCAGCATTTT
CASSLGTGNQPQHF
>TRBV23-1|TRBJ1-2|TRBD1|-
TGCGCCAGCAAAAGATCCCGGAGGGACAGGGGGATTAAGGAGTATGGCTACACCTTC
CASKRSRRDRGIKEYGYTF
>TRBV4-2|TRBJ1-4|-|-
TGTGCCAGCAGCCAAGGGACAGCGAATGAAAAACTGTTTTTT
CASSQGTANEKLFF
>TRBV9|TRBJ1-3|TRBD1|-
TGTGCCAGCAGCGGACAGGGTAGTGGAAACACCATATATTTT
CASSGQGSGNTIYF
>TRBV6-5|TRBJ1-5|TRBD1|-
TGTGCCAGCAGGGCAGACAGGGTTTCAAATCAGCCCCAGCATTTT
CASRADRVSNQPQHF
>TRBV5-6|TRBJ2-7|TRBD2|-
TGTGCCAGCAGCACGGGACTAGCGGGAATCTCCTACGAGCAGTACTTC
CASSTGLAGISYEQYF
>TRBV29-1|TRBJ2-2|TRBD1|-
TGCAGCGTCGGACAGGGACACACCGGGGAGCTGTTTTTT
CSVGQGHTGELFF
>TRBV7-6|TRBJ1-6|-|-
TGTGCCAGCAGCTTTAGACAGAGCTCCTATAATTCACCCCTCCACTTT
CASSFRQSSYNSPLHF
>TRBV6-6|TRBJ1-4|TRBD1|once
TGTGCCAGCAGTTCCCCGCAGGGGGTGTCCGAAGAACTGTTTTTT
CASSSPQGVSEELFF
>TRBV10-3|TRBJ2-6|-|-
TGTGCCATCAGTGAGTCCCTTTCGGTCGCCTCTGGGGCCAACGTCCTGACTTTC
CAISESLSVASGANVLTF
>TRBV6-5|TRBJ2-3|TRBD1|-
TGTGCCAGCAGTTACGGGACAGCGAGGGACACAGATACGCAGTATTTT
CASSYGTARDTDTQYF
>TRBV6-1|TRBJ1-5|-|-
TGTGCCAGCAGTGATACCAATCGACGGCTGGGGAATCAGCCCCAGCATTTT
CASSDTNRRLGNQPQHF
>TRBV7-9|TRBJ1-2|-|few
TGTGCCAGCAGCTCCCCCGGGACGCCCTATGGCTACACCTTC
CASSSPGTPYGYTF
>TRBV6-6|TRBJ2-1|-|once
TGTGCCAGCAGTTACCTTCGGGTCGGGCCCTACAATGAGCAGTTCTTC
CASSYLRVGPYNEQFF
>TRBV27|TRBJ2-6|-|-
TGTGCCAGCAGTCCCTGGGATTCTGGGGCCAACGTCCTGACTTTC
CASSPWDSGANVLTF
>TRBV5-6|TRBJ2-7|TRBD1|-
TGTGCCAGCAGCGCCCTTCCGGGACAGGGATACTCCTACGAGCAGTACTTC
CASSALPGQGYSYEQYF
>TRBV28|TRBJ1-1|-|few
TGTGCCAGCAGCAAGTTCGGGGGATTCACTGAAGCTTTCTTT
CASSKFGGFTEAFF
>TRBV19|TRBJ2-6|TRBD1|-
TGTGCCAGTAGTCGGAAGGGACAGGGGGCGACCGGGGCCAACGTCCTGACTTTC
CASSRKGQGATGANVLTF
>TRBV29-1|TRBJ1-2|-|few
TGCAGCGTAACCAGGGACATCGGGAACTATGGCTACACCTTC
CSVTRDIGNYGYTF
>TRBV5-1|TRBJ1-2|-|-
TGCGCCAGCAGCTTTACGTCTGAGGATGGCTACACCTTC
CASSFTSEDGYTF